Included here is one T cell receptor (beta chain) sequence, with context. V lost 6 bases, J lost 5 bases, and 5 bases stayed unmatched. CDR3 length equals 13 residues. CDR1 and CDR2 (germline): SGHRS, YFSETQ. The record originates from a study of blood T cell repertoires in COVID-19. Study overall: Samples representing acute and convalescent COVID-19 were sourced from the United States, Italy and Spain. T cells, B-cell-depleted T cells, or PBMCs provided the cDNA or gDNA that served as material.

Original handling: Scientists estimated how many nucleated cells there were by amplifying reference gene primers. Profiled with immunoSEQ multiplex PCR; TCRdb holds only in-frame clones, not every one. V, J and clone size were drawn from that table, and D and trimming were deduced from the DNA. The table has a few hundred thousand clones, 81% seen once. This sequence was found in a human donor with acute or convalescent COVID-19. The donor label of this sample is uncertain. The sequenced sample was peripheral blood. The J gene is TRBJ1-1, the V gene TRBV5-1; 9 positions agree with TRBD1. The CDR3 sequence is CASTGQGRTEAFF. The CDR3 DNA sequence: TGCGCCAGCACCGGACAGGGGAGAACTGAAGCTTTCTTT.